The 17 T cell receptor beta chains below were found in one sample sequenced in a study of blood T cells in healthy people across ages. Through a sample-barcoded 5' primer and a J-beta primer mix, a second PCR was run for about 6 to 11 cycles. Each CDR3 protein gets one entry after TCRdb re-called the 5' RACE reads with MiXCR. The sample contains around 1,600,000 distinct CDR3 sequences, approximately 43% of which appear only once. The sample taken for sequencing was blood. The receptors shown here come from a woman younger than 35 in good health.

This clonotype was observed a handful of times. The V gene is TRBV5-1, the J gene TRBJ2-7, with 9 positions matching TRBD1. With 0 bases clipped from V and 4 bases from J, the junction kept 8 bases outside the gene matches. In germline, CDR1 is SGHRS, CDR2 YFSETQ. This CDR3 has 16 residues. In DNA, the CDR3 is TGCGCCAGCAGCTTGGCCGGGACAGGGCGTGGGTACGAGCAGTACTTC. Translation gives CASSLAGTGRGYEQYF.

V usage is TRBV11-2 and J usage is TRBJ2-3; D might be TRBD2 (5 bases). The CDR3 spans 15 residues. V shed 2 bases and J shed 0 bases, with 9 bases lying between them. CDR1 SGHAT and CDR2 FQNNGV come from the germline V gene. In nucleotides, the CDR3 is TGTGCCAGCAGCTTATCTAGCCCGAGCACAGATACGCAGTATTTT. Translating gives CASSLSSPSTDTQYF.

The V gene is TRBV7-6, the J gene TRBJ2-2; D unclear. Germline assignment: CDR1 SGHVS and CDR2 FNYEAQ. Trimming removed 0 bases at V and 15 bases at J, with 8 bases between. The CDR3 consists of 11 residues. The CDR3 region is CASSLAEEVFF. The DNA of the CDR3 is TGTGCCAGCAGCTTAGCGGAAGAGGTGTTTTTT.

In its sample, this clonotype was seen many times. The chain is built from TRBV7-2 and TRBJ2-7; TRBD1 agrees at 8 bases. Trimming cost V 4 bases and J 5 bases; bases outside gene matches: 16. Germline V CDR1 and CDR2: SGHTA, FQGNSA. The CDR3 totals 17 residues. DNA for the CDR3: TGTGCCAGCAGCTCGCACACCTCTAGGACAGGGCGCAACGAGCAGTACTTC. It specifies CASSSHTSRTGRNEQYF.

V and J are TRBV27 and TRBJ1-2, with D possibly matching TRBD1 (5 bases). This CDR3 is built from 13 residues. The ends were cut back, 1 base at V and 7 bases at J, with 10 bases in the middle. Germline V gene lookup returns CDR1 MNHEY and CDR2 SMNVEV (reference sequence). The CDR3 loop is CASSLFGGGGYTF. In DNA form, the CDR3 reads TGTGCCAGCAGTTTATTTGGGGGGGGTGGCTACACCTTC.

The chain couples TRBV6-2 or TRBV6-3 to TRBJ1-2; D is perhaps TRBD1 (5 bases). The CDR3 has 12 residues. V was trimmed by 6 bases and J by 4 bases, leaving 9 bases between them. Germline lookup yields CDR1 MNHEY and CDR2 SVGEGT. The CDR3 region has the DNA TGTGCCAGCAGCGAGGGGCTCTATGGCTACACCTTC. This codes for CASSEGLYGYTF.

As regards this clonotype: The germline gene is not matched at one end of the junction; a read error may be the cause. The chain links TRBV4-3 to TRBJ2-4, with D perhaps TRBD1 (5 bases). Germline CDR1 LGHNA, CDR2 YSLEER. CDR3 length equals 12 residues. The CDR3 reads CASGQGPDIQYF. DNA of the CDR3: TGCGCCAGCGGCCAGGGTCCCGACATTCAGTACTTC.

The gene calls are TRBV29-1 and TRBJ2-2, with a weak D call TRBD1 (6 bases). This CDR3 has 15 residues. From germline, CDR1 is SQVTM and CDR2 ANQGSEA. V gave up 4 bases and J gave up 4 bases, with 16 bases separating them. The CDR3 sequence is CSVATGHHLTGELFF. In DNA, the CDR3 is TGCAGCGTTGCCACGGGACACCACCTCACCGGGGAGCTGTTTTTT.

The chain is built from TRBV7-3 and TRBJ2-1; 8 nucleotides agree with TRBD2. The germline V gene has CDR1 SGHTA and CDR2 FQGTGA. The V and J ends lost 5 bases and 4 bases, in that order; junction bases with no gene match: 7. The CDR3 runs 15 residues. As DNA, the CDR3 is TGTGCCAGCAGCGCCAGCGGGAGCGCATACAATGAGCAGTTCTTC. Translation: CASSASGSAYNEQFF.

V gene TRBV19 combines with J gene TRBJ1-4; D is uncertain. The length of the CDR3 is 10 residues. In germline, CDR1 is LNHDA, CDR2 SQIVND (reference sequence). With 7 bases removed from V and 7 bases from J, the gap between germline ends came to 4 bases. CDR3 DNA: TGTGCCAGTAACGGTGAAAAACTGTTTTTT. Translation gives CASNGEKLFF.

This clonotype was seen only a few times. The chain has TRBV20-1 and TRBJ1-2; the match to TRBD1 covers 8 bases. The CDR3 has 13 amino acids. The germline CDR1 and CDR2 sequences are DFQATT and SNEGSKA (reference sequence). V was pared by 7 bases and J by 5 bases, with 9 bases of the junction left unmatched. The CDR3 nucleotides read TGCAGTGTTAGGACAGGGTGGAGATATGGCTACACCTTC. This gives the protein CSVRTGWRYGYTF.

V and J are TRBV5-1 and TRBJ2-3; weak D call: TRBD1 (6 bases). This CDR3 spans 16 amino acids. CDR1 is SGHRS, CDR2 YFSETQ, per germline. The V end lost 4 bases, the J end lost 0 bases, and 15 bases lay between the germline ends. CDR3: CASSPYHRDSTDTQYF. The CDR3 region has the DNA TGCGCCAGCAGCCCCTATCACAGGGATAGCACAGATACGCAGTATTTT.

A few counts support this clonotype. The chain has TRBV7-6 and TRBJ1-5; D ambiguous. This CDR3 is 17 amino acids long. CDR1 and CDR2 from the germline V gene are SGHVS and FNYEAQ. Trimming took off 0 bases at V and 0 bases at J, with 12 bases between the two ends. The CDR3 bases are TGTGCCAGCAGCTTAGCGATAGGACCCGATAGCAATCAGCCCCAGCATTTT. Amino acids: CASSLAIGPDSNQPQHF. Drawing the rest from reference TRBV7-6 and TRBJ1-5, the complete variable domain is GAGVSQSPRYKVTKRGQDVALRCDPISGHVSLYWYRQALGQGPEFLTYFNYEAQQDKSGLPNDRFSAERPEGSISTLTIQRTEQRDSAMYRCASSLAIGPDSNQPQHFGDGTRLSIL.

V and J are TRBV11-2 and TRBJ1-2; 7 bases match TRBD1. The CDR3 runs to 14 residues. V lost 1 base and J lost 6; bases outside the gene matches: 5. Germline V CDR1 and CDR2: SGHAT, FQNNGV. CDR3 nucleotide sequence: TGTGCCAGCAGCTTAGGTCTCAGGGGGAATGGCTACACCTTC. Translation gives CASSLGLRGNGYTF.

This clonotype was counted a few times. The rearrangement joins TRBV6-2 or TRBV6-3 to TRBJ2-3, with 8 bases aligning to TRBD2. This CDR3 contains 16 residues. Germline CDR1 reads MNHEY; CDR2 reads SVGEGT. The J segment lost 2 bases and the V segment lost 2 bases, leaving 6 bases of the junction unmatched. CDR3 amino acids: CASSYGSGSVTDTQYF. CDR3 bases: TGTGCCAGCAGTTACGGGAGCGGGAGCGTCACAGATACGCAGTATTTT.

This clonotype came up a few times. The chain links TRBV20-1 to TRBJ1-6, with D unclear. This CDR3 is built from 14 residues. Germline V gene lookup returns CDR1 DFQATT and CDR2 SNEGSKA (reference sequence). V lost 3 bases, J lost 5 bases, and 11 bases lay in between. This CDR3 is CSASFGRNNSPLHF. For the CDR3, the DNA is TGCAGTGCTAGTTTTGGACGCAATAATTCACCCCTCCACTTT.

The V and J genes are TRBV3-1 and TRBJ2-5; TRBD2 might be the D (6 bases). Germline CDR1 is LGHDT and CDR2 is YNNKEL (reference sequence). This CDR3 spans 15 amino acids. Trimming shortened V by 0 bases and J by 1 base, and 9 bases separated the two germline ends. The CDR3 region has the DNA TGTGCCAGCAGCCAAGACCTTAGCGGCCAAGAGACCCAGTACTTC. As protein: CASSQDLSGQETQYF.